The T cell receptor beta chain under discussion was sequenced for a study of siplizumab effects on memory and regulatory T cells. The protocol was immunoSEQ multiplex PCR, while the TCRdb copy is restricted to in-frame clones and leaves out a portion. The sample contains tens of thousands of clones, more than 80% of which appear only once. Per germline, CDR1 GTSNPN and CDR2 SVGIG (reference sequence). This CDR3 spans 13 amino acids. With V trimmed by 5 bases and J by 2 bases, 0 bases remained unmatched. The V and J genes are TRBV30 and TRBJ2-1; TRBD1 matches 10 bases. The sequencing input was CD8+ T cells sorted from blood. This TCR came from a human donor in good health. CDR3 sequence reads: CAWGTGAYNEQFF. The CDR3 nucleotides read TGTGCCTGGGGGACAGGGGCCTACAATGAGCAGTTCTTC.